This TCR beta chain was obtained from a study of OX40 agonist ivuxolimab in advanced cancers. Overall study: Checkpoint inhibitors had been given previously to roughly 36% of patients.

With respect to this clone: Its antigen is unknown.

Notes on the study in general: Some of the lowest clonal expansion was seen in partial responders at 0.1-3.0 mg/kg. On average, a greater number of expanded clones characterised CD8+ T cells relative to CD4+. Low normalized T-cell clonal expansion was additionally recorded for some nonresponders.

Clones were read by immunoSEQ multiplex PCR, and TCRdb kept only the in-frame ones, dropping some. This table holds some 68,000 clones, around 89% found once. This specimen consisted of CD4+ or CD8+ T cells sorted from blood, obtained in a trial of the OX40 agonist ivuxolimab. The receptor's source is an adult with an advanced solid tumor such as melanoma, head and neck, liver or kidney cancer.

The CDR3 DNA sequence: TGTGCCAGCAGTTCAATAGTTGTTCACCAAGAGACCCAGTACTTC. Protein sequence: CASSSIVVHQETQYF. The rearrangement uses TRBV28 and TRBJ2-5; no firm D call. This CDR3 spans 15 amino acids. Between the trimmed V and J ends, which lost 4 bases and 0 bases, there was a span of 12 bases. The germline gives CDR1 MDHEN, CDR2 SYDVKM.